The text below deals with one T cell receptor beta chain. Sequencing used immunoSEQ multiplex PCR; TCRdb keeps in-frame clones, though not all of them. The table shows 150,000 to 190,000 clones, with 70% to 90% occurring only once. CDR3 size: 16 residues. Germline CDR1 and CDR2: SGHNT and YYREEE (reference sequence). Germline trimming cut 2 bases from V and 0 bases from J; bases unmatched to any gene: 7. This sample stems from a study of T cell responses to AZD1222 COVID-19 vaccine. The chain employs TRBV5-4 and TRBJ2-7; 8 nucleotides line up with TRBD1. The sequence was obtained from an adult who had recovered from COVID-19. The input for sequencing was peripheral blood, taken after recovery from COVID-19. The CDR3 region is CASSLTGQVFSYEQYF. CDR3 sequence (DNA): TGTGCCAGCAGCTTAACGGGACAGGTTTTCTCCTACGAGCAGTACTTC. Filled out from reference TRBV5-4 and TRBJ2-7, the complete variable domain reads ETGVTQSPTHLIKTRGQQVTLRCSSQSGHNTVSWYQQALGQGPQFIFQYYREEENGRGNFPPRFSGLQFPNYSSELNVNALELDDSALYLCASSLTGQVFSYEQYFGPGTRLTVT.